This T cell receptor beta chain was identified during a study of CD8 T cells in ankylosing spondylitis. Trimming stripped 5 bases from V and 0 bases from J, with 11 bases between. CDR1 is MNHEY, CDR2 SMNVEV, per germline (reference sequence). The CDR3 is 15 residues long. This clonotype was counted ten times or more. The antigen remains undetermined. A single record per CDR3 protein comes from TCRdb applying MiXCR to the 5' RACE reads. Of more than 400,000 distinct CDR3 sequences in the sample, approximately 5% were seen once. Points from the study as a whole: Clones linked to disease were reported to show significant enrichment in matched ankylosing spondylitis synovial fluid. What appeared characteristic of ankylosing spondylitis blood was a TCR beta motif of fewer than ten highly homologous variants.

The clonotype comes from a male donor with ankylosing spondylitis. Sequencing was carried out using blood, either unsorted or a sorted T cell fraction (not recorded which). V and J are TRBV27 and TRBJ2-1; D is ambiguous. The CDR3 sequence is CASSTGRGSYNEQFF. As DNA, the CDR3 is TGTGCCAGCAGTACCGGCCGAGGCTCCTACAATGAGCAGTTCTTC.